This T cell receptor beta chain was found in a study of T cell changes during pregnancy in multiple sclerosis. V shed 5 bases and J shed 8 bases, with 7 bases lying between them. CDR1 is PRHDT, CDR2 FYEKMQ, per germline (reference sequence). This CDR3 has 11 residues. This table comes from immunoSEQ multiplex PCR, and its TCRdb copy is limited to in-frame clones, with some not included. The data hold roughly 80,000 clones, with 89% observed a single time. This clonotype was obtained from a female donor with multiple sclerosis, enrolled in a pregnancy study. Sequenced here: peripheral blood, sampled before pregnancy. The chain has TRBV13 and TRBJ2-1; D possibly corresponds to TRBD2 (5 bases). The CDR3: CASSGGHEQFF. DNA for the CDR3: TGTGCCAGCAGCGGAGGACATGAGCAGTTCTTC.